The 12 T cell receptor beta chains below were found in one sample sequenced in a study of blood T cell repertoires in COVID-19. Some clones are missing from TCRdb's copy, which holds only in-frame ones; the method was immunoSEQ multiplex PCR. The sample holds approximately 230,000 clones, under 90% seen once. Sequencing was performed on PBMCs or T cells enriched from blood (not recorded which). The receptor set was obtained from a young man who had recovered from COVID-19.

Only a few counts were recorded for this clone. The chain links TRBV6-5 to TRBJ1-2, with 8 nucleotides matching TRBD1. The CDR3 covers 14 residues. The J segment lost 8 bases and the V segment lost 2 bases, leaving 7 bases of the junction unmatched. Germline CDR1 reads MNHEY; CDR2 reads SVGAGI. Here the CDR3 reads CASSYTSGGAGYTF. The DNA of the CDR3 is TGTGCCAGCAGTTACACCTCAGGGGGCGCGGGCTACACCTTC.

The chain uses TRBV7-9 and TRBJ1-2; tentative D call: TRBD1 (5 bases). V was shortened by 1 base and J by 4 bases, with 13 bases between the two germline ends. The germline V gene encodes CDR1 SEHNR and CDR2 FQNEAQ (reference sequence). The CDR3 covers 15 residues. The CDR3 sequence: CASSLGVSGLYGYTF. The CDR3 bases are TGTGCCAGCAGCTTAGGAGTTTCAGGGCTCTATGGCTACACCTTC. The whole variable domain, remainder taken from reference TRBV7-9 and TRBJ1-2, is DTGVSQNPRHKITKRGQNVTFRCDPISEHNRLYWYRQTLGQGPEFLTYFQNEAQLEKSRLLSDRFSAERPKGSFSTLEIQRTEQGDSAMYLCASSLGVSGLYGYTFGSGTRLTVV.

The chain uses TRBV12-3 or TRBV12-4 and TRBJ1-2; 7 bases align to TRBD1. The CDR3 spans 13 residues. Losses at the gene ends were 3 bases for V and 5 bases for J; bases not matched to a gene: 3. This CDR3 reads CASSFRQGYGYTF. Here the CDR3 DNA reads TGTGCCAGCAGTTTCAGACAGGGTTATGGCTACACCTTC.

This sequence joins TRBV11-2 and TRBJ1-1, with D tentatively TRBD1 (6 bases). With 5 bases removed from V and 6 bases from J, the gap between germline ends came to 13 bases. The CDR3 has 13 amino acids. CDR1 is SGHAT, CDR2 FQNNGV, per germline. DNA for the CDR3: TGTGCCAGCAGCGAACAGGGTCGGGCTGAAGCTTTCTTT. Translation gives CASSEQGRAEAFF.

The chain employs TRBV30 and TRBJ2-7, with 10 bases aligning to TRBD1. In germline, CDR1 is GTSNPN, CDR2 SVGIG (reference sequence). The V segment lost 5 bases and the J segment 6 bases; nucleotides outside the gene matches: 10. CDR3 length: 14 residues. Here the CDR3 reads CAWGHRTGGSEQYF. CDR3 nucleotide sequence: TGTGCCTGGGGCCACCGGACAGGGGGGAGCGAGCAGTACTTC.

As DNA, the CDR3 is TGTGCCATCAGACTAGCGGGAGGCTCCTACGAGCAGTACTTC. It is translated as CAIRLAGGSYEQYF. The chain links TRBV10-3 to TRBJ2-7; 12 bases are a match to TRBD2. Per germline, CDR1 ENHRY and CDR2 SYGVKD. With V trimmed by 6 bases and J by 0 bases, 0 bases remained unmatched. This CDR3 comprises 14 residues.

CDR3 in amino acids: CASSLAVETQVGVLHF. The CDR3 nucleotides are TGTGCCAGCAGCTTGGCTGTGGAGACACAGGTAGGGGTCCTCCACTTT. The V and J genes are TRBV5-6 and TRBJ1-6; possible D gene TRBD1, 5 bases. Germline CDR1 reads SGHDT; CDR2 reads YYEEEE. The CDR3 sequence is 16 residues long. Between the trimmed V and J ends, which lost 0 bases and 15 bases, there was a span of 22 bases.

The J gene is TRBJ1-3, the V gene TRBV30; 10 positions match TRBD1. CDR1 is GTSNPN, CDR2 SVGIG, per germline (reference sequence). Trimming at V came to 3 bases and at J to 2 bases, leaving 7 bases not matched to a gene. The CDR3 covers 16 residues. CDR3 nucleotide sequence: TGTGCCTGGAGGGGGTTAGGGACAGGGGCTGGAAACACCATATATTTT. Its protein product is CAWRGLGTGAGNTIYF.

The V gene is TRBV7-2, the J gene TRBJ2-7, with TRBD2 matching 11 bases. CDR1 and CDR2 from the germline V gene are SGHTA and FQGNSA. This CDR3 has 16 amino acids. Trimming at V came to 5 bases and at J to 4 bases, leaving 10 bases not matched to a gene. CDR3 residues: CASSGAGTSGTYEQYF. DNA for the CDR3: TGTGCCAGCAGCGGTGCCGGGACTAGCGGTACTTACGAGCAGTACTTC.

The J gene is TRBJ1-4, the V gene TRBV9, with D unclear. V lost 2 bases to trimming and J lost 0 bases, with 8 bases between them. CDR1 is SGDLS, CDR2 YYNGEE, per germline. The CDR3 is made up of 15 amino acids. The CDR3 DNA sequence: TGTGCCAGCAGCGTCGGTCGTACAACTAATGAAAAACTGTTTTTT. This encodes CASSVGRTTNEKLFF.

The CDR3 reads CASSPQVQGNTIYF. DNA of the CDR3: TGTGCCAGCAGCCCACAGGTACAAGGAAACACCATATATTTT. The chain carries TRBV5-4 and TRBJ1-3; D is perhaps TRBD1 (5 bases). The germline V and J ends were trimmed by 4 bases and 4 bases, with 12 bases remaining between them. Germline assignment: CDR1 SGHNT and CDR2 YYREEE (reference sequence). This CDR3 is built from 14 residues.

The table lists this clone with a count of one. This chain joins TRBV6-5 and TRBJ2-5; TRBD1 matches at 8 bases. Germline V gene data show CDR1 as MNHEY and CDR2 as SVGAGI. CDR3 length: 15 amino acids. V dropped 6 bases and J dropped 1; count of bases not matched to a gene: 7. The CDR3 is CASRPGTGVQETQYF. The CDR3 nucleotides are TGTGCCAGCAGGCCCGGGACAGGCGTCCAAGAGACCCAGTACTTC.